The clone carrying this T cell receptor beta chain was seen a handful of times. Antigen unknown. Prepared TCR beta cDNA libraries contained unique molecular identifiers. Using its own MiXCR run on the PCR reads, TCRdb lists one record per CDR3 protein. The table shows about 820,000 distinct CDR3 sequences, with about 50% occurring only once. The sample originates from a study of post-analysis software for immune sequencing data. Whole-study findings and limits: Among multiple sclerosis patients, normalized Chao1 diversity was significantly below that of controls. Patients had higher frequencies than controls of roughly five TRBV segments, including TRBV5-6, TRBV5-1 and TRBV20-1.

The CDR3 is 16 residues long. Germline CDR1 is SNHLY and CDR2 is FYNNEI. Sequencing was done on a sample of blood. This clonotype originated in a girl under 18 with multiple sclerosis. The rearrangement links TRBV2 to TRBJ2-4; 7 nucleotides line up with TRBD2. The J call may not be correct, given that the DNA end is closer to TRBJ2-7. CDR3 DNA sequence: TGTGCCAGCAGTTCAACAACGGGACTAACCACCTACGAGCAGTACTTC. The encoded protein is CASSSTTGLTTYEQYF.